Detailed here is one T cell receptor beta chain. The antigen is undetermined. Germline V gene sequence: CDR1 SGHRS, CDR2 YFSETQ. The CDR3 has 13 residues. Trimming shortened V by 6 bases and J by 0 bases, and 6 bases separated the two germline ends. Exclusion followed for patients with uncontrolled infection, other autoimmune disease, pregnancy or lactation. Diagnoses rested on clinical symptoms, serum thyroxine and TRAb, thyroid ultrasound and orbital computed tomography. The sample belongs to a study of T cells in Graves' hyperthyroidism and ophthalmopathy. The study, taken as a whole, reports: Appearing also in blood were most of the thyroid clonotypes expanded above 0.001.

What was amplified from RNA transcripts were TCR beta CDR3 regions. TCR CDR3 regions were first amplified by RT-PCR with HTBI primers. TCRdb reprocessed the multiplex PCR reads with MiXCR, giving one entry per CDR3 protein. The table records tens of thousands of distinct CDR3 sequences, roughly 51% of them present only once. The chain has TRBV5-1 and TRBJ2-2; D not resolved. What was sequenced was peripheral blood or thyroid tissue (not recorded which). This clonotype was sampled from a man aged 18 to 29 with Graves' hyperthyroidism. CDR3 protein: CASTESNTGELFF. CDR3 in DNA: TGCGCCAGCACAGAGTCGAACACCGGGGAGCTGTTTTTT.